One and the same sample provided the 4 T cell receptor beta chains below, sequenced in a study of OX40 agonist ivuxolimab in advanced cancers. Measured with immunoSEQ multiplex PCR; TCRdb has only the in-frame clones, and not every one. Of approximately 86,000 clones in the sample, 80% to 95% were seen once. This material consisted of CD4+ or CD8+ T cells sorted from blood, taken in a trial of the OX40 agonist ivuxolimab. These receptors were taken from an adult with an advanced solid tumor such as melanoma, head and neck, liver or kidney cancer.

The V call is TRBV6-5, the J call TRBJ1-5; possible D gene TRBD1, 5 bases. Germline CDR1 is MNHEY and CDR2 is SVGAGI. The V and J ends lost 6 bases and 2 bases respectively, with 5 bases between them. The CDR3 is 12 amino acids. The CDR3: CASRGGNQPQHF. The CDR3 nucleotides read TGTGCCAGCAGGGGGGGCAATCAGCCCCAGCATTTT.

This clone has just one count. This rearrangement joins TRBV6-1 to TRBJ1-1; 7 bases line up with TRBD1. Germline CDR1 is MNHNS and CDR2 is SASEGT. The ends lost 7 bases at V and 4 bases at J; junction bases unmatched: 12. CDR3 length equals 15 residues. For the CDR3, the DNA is TGTGCCAGCATTGGGGGACAGTTTCGGAGCACTGAAGCTTTCTTT. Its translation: CASIGGQFRSTEAFF.

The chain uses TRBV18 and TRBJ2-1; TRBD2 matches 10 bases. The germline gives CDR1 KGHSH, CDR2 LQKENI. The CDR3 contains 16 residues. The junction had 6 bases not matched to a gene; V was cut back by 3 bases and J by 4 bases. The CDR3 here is CASSPESGRGYNEQFF. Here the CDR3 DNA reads TGTGCCAGCTCACCGGAGAGCGGGAGGGGGTACAATGAGCAGTTCTTC.

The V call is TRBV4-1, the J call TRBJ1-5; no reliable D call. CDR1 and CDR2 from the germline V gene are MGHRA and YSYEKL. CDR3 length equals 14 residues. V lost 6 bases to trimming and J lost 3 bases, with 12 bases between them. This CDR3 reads CASRAAGFNQPQHF. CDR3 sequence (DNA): TGCGCCAGCAGGGCGGCAGGCTTCAATCAGCCCCAGCATTTT.